These 29 T cell receptor beta chains originate from one sample sequenced in a study of somatic mutations in cytotoxic T cells in rheumatoid arthritis. The assay was immunoSEQ multiplex PCR, and TCRdb's table has in-frame clones only and misses some. Of under 15,000 clones listed, around 74% are singletons. Sequenced material: CD8+ T cells sorted from blood. The origin of the receptors is a woman aged 40 to 50 in good health.

The chain recombines TRBV5-4 with TRBJ2-5; TRBD1 aligns across 12 bases. The CDR3 length is 15 residues. CDR1 is SGHNT and CDR2 is YYREEE in the germline V gene (reference sequence). V trimming: 3 bases; J trimming: 4 bases; junction bases outside the gene matches: 4. CDR3 in amino acids: CASSSGDRGLETQYF. In DNA form, the CDR3 reads TGTGCCAGCAGCTCGGGGGACAGGGGGCTAGAGACCCAGTACTTC.

The chain employs TRBV4-1 and TRBJ1-2; TRBD1 matches 9 bases. In germline, CDR1 is MGHRA, CDR2 YSYEKL. V lost 1 base and J lost 0; bases outside the gene matches: 3. The CDR3 spans 16 residues. The CDR3 coding sequence is TGCGCCAGCAGCCAAGCACAGGGGGCGACTAACTATGGCTACACCTTC. Amino acid sequence: CASSQAQGATNYGYTF.

There are a few counts of this clone. V gene TRBV9 combines with J gene TRBJ2-7; 7 bases align to TRBD2. The CDR3 spans 13 residues. After removal of 7 bases from V and 3 bases from J, the junction contained 7 bases not matched to a gene. Germline CDR1 SGDLS, CDR2 YYNGEE. CDR3 amino acids: CASSGTSDYEQYF. For the CDR3, the DNA is TGTGCCAGCTCGGGCACTAGCGACTACGAGCAGTACTTC.

The chain employs TRBV7-8 and TRBJ2-7, with TRBD2 identical over 8 bases. The CDR3 spans 15 residues. The trim removed 1 base at V and 2 bases at J, leaving 4 bases unmatched. Germline CDR1 SGHVS, CDR2 FQNEAQ. CDR3 sequence reads: CASSLVGSGTYEQYF. The CDR3 DNA reads TGTGCCAGCAGCTTAGTAGGTAGCGGGACCTACGAGCAGTACTTC. Drawing the rest from reference TRBV7-8 and TRBJ2-7, the complete variable domain is GAGVSQSPRYKVAKRGQDVALRCDPISGHVSLFWYQQALGQGPEFLTYFQNEAQLDKSGLPSDRFFAERPEGSVSTLKIQRTQQEDSAVYLCASSLVGSGTYEQYFGPGTRLTVT.

V usage is TRBV19 and J usage is TRBJ2-7; unclear D gene. CDR1 is LNHDA and CDR2 is SQIVND in the germline V gene (reference sequence). The CDR3 is 14 amino acids. The germline V and J ends were trimmed by 1 base and 1 base, with 8 bases remaining between them. The CDR3 bases are TGTGCCAGTAGTATAGGCGGCCAATCCTACGAGCAGTACTTC. This gives the protein CASSIGGQSYEQYF.

The chain uses TRBV6-5 and TRBJ2-1, with D unresolved. Germline V lookup: CDR1 MNHEY, CDR2 SVGAGI. V lost 0 bases and J 8 bases, leaving 11 bases between the germline ends. The CDR3 spans 14 residues. CDR3 protein: CASSYSSYIDEQFF. For the CDR3, the DNA is TGTGCCAGCAGTTACTCGTCTTATATTGATGAGCAGTTCTTC.

V and J are TRBV11-2 and TRBJ2-1; the D gene is possibly TRBD2 (6 bases). This CDR3 has 13 amino acids. Looked up from germline, CDR1 is SGHAT and CDR2 is FQNNGV. Trimming stripped 4 bases from V and 8 bases from J, with 12 bases between. CDR3 DNA: TGTGCCAGCAGCTCACGACTAGTGGATGAGCAGTTCTTC. Translated, it gives CASSSRLVDEQFF.

V is TRBV11-3 and J is TRBJ2-1; TRBD2 aligns across 14 bases. The trim removed 0 bases at V and 8 bases at J, leaving 3 bases unmatched. Germline-derived CDR1 and CDR2 are SGHNT and YENEEA. This CDR3 has 16 residues. The CDR3 spells CASSLEGTSGSDEQFF. The CDR3 region has the DNA TGTGCCAGCAGCTTAGAGGGGACTAGCGGGAGTGATGAGCAGTTCTTC.

V usage is TRBV6-6 and J usage is TRBJ2-1; D gene unclear. This CDR3 region has 16 residues. Germline CDR1 reads MNHNY; CDR2 reads SVGAGI (reference sequence). V was cut by 4 bases and J by 0 bases, with 13 bases left in between. CDR3 sequence (DNA): TGTGCCAGCAGTTCCGACCCAGCGAGCTCCTACAATGAGCAGTTCTTC. Translating gives CASSSDPASSYNEQFF.

The chain recombines TRBV7-8 with TRBJ1-1; D is ambiguous. V lost 5 bases and J lost 1, with 8 bases in between. Germline V gene lookup returns CDR1 SGHVS and CDR2 FQNEAQ. The CDR3 sequence is 13 residues long. The CDR3 region is CASSRAENTEAFF. The CDR3 nucleotides read TGTGCCAGCAGCCGGGCCGAGAACACTGAAGCTTTCTTT. Combining the CDR3 with reference TRBV7-8 and TRBJ1-1 gives the whole variable domain GAGVSQSPRYKVAKRGQDVALRCDPISGHVSLFWYQQALGQGPEFLTYFQNEAQLDKSGLPSDRFFAERPEGSVSTLKIQRTQQEDSAVYLCASSRAENTEAFFGQGTRLTVV.

This clone has only a few counts. CDR3 loop: CASSLFGNPSYEQYF. CDR3 sequence (DNA): TGTGCCAGCAGCTTATTCGGGAACCCCTCCTACGAGCAGTACTTC. The V gene is TRBV11-3, the J gene TRBJ2-7; possible D gene TRBD2, 5 bases. The germline CDR1 and CDR2 sequences are SGHNT and YENEEA. The ends were cut back, 2 bases at V and 0 bases at J, with 11 bases in the middle. CDR3 length: 15 residues.

This chain joins TRBV11-2 and TRBJ1-1; D is unclear. V was trimmed by 2 bases and J by 1 base, leaving 8 bases between them. The CDR3 is made up of 14 amino acids. Germline V CDR1 and CDR2: SGHAT, FQNNGV. Here the CDR3 reads CASSLPVPNTEAFF. CDR3 nucleotide sequence: TGTGCCAGCAGCTTACCAGTGCCGAACACTGAAGCTTTCTTT. Combining the CDR3 with reference TRBV11-2 and TRBJ1-1 gives the whole variable domain EAGVAQSPRYKIIEKRQSVAFWCNPISGHATLYWYQQILGQGPKLLIQFQNNGVVDDSQLPKDRFSAERLKGVDSTLKIQPAKLEDSAVYLCASSLPVPNTEAFFGQGTRLTVV.

This clone appeared a few times. V gene TRBV5-1 combines with J gene TRBJ1-5; D uncertain. Germline loops: CDR1 SGHRS, CDR2 YFSETQ. V shed 0 bases and J shed 3 bases, with 16 bases lying between them. This CDR3 has 17 residues. This CDR3 reads CASSLGISIGVNQPQHF. The CDR3 nucleotides are TGCGCCAGCAGCTTGGGTATTTCAATCGGGGTCAATCAGCCCCAGCATTTT.

The V and J genes are TRBV5-1 and TRBJ2-1, with a possible D match to TRBD1 (5 bases). CDR1 and CDR2 from the germline V gene are SGHRS and YFSETQ. V was cut by 5 bases and J by 0 bases, with 12 bases left in between. This CDR3 comprises 15 residues. The CDR3 nucleotides are TGCGCCAGCAGGACGGACATATCCTCCTACAATGAGCAGTTCTTC. It is translated as CASRTDISSYNEQFF.

This chain joins TRBV2 and TRBJ1-4; 8 bases map to TRBD1. This CDR3 is built from 14 residues. The ends lost 7 bases at V and 8 bases at J; junction bases unmatched: 9. CDR1 and CDR2 (germline): SNHLY, FYNNEI. The CDR3 coding sequence is TGTGCCAGCATCCTAGGACAGGGCAAGGAAAAACTGTTTTTT. Amino acids: CASILGQGKEKLFF. The full variable domain, rest sourced from reference TRBV2 and TRBJ1-4, is EPEVTQTPSHQVTQMGQEVILRCVPISNHLYFYWYRQILGQKVEFLVSFYNNEISEKSEIFDDQFSVERPDGSNFTLKIRSTKLEDSAMYFCASILGQGKEKLFFGSGTQLSVL.

The rearrangement uses TRBV7-6 and TRBJ1-1, with 7 bases fitting TRBD1. The J segment lost 3 bases and the V segment lost 5 bases, leaving 3 bases of the junction unmatched. The CDR3 has 13 residues. Germline assignment: CDR1 SGHVS and CDR2 FNYEAQ. The CDR3 spells CASSLDRDTEAFF. The CDR3 DNA reads as TGTGCCAGCAGCCTAGACAGGGACACTGAAGCTTTCTTT. Full variable domain (missing parts from reference TRBV7-6 and TRBJ1-1): GAGVSQSPRYKVTKRGQDVALRCDPISGHVSLYWYRQALGQGPEFLTYFNYEAQQDKSGLPNDRFSAERPEGSISTLTIQRTEQRDSAMYRCASSLDRDTEAFFGQGTRLTVV.

J is TRBJ1-5 and V is TRBV2; D gene uncertain. From germline, CDR1 is SNHLY and CDR2 FYNNEI. The germline V and J ends were trimmed by 3 bases and 3 bases, with 12 bases remaining between them. The length of the CDR3 is 15 residues. CDR3 sequence reads: CASSDLPRPNQPQHF. CDR3 nucleotides: TGTGCCAGCAGTGATCTACCTAGGCCCAATCAGCCCCAGCATTTT.

This clone was detected once. The chain employs TRBV6-5 and TRBJ2-7, with D hard to call. The CDR3 consists of 11 residues. CDR1 MNHEY and CDR2 SVGAGI come from the germline V gene. Deletions cut 2 bases from V and 7 bases from J, with 6 bases between. CDR3 nucleotides: TGTGCCAGCAGTTACGGTAGGGAGCAGTACTTC. This gives the protein CASSYGREQYF.

The genes are TRBV6-5 and TRBJ2-2; 12 positions agree with TRBD2. From germline, CDR1 is MNHEY and CDR2 SVGAGI. This CDR3 is 15 amino acids long. V lost 6 bases to trimming and J lost 4 bases; unmatched junction nucleotides: 3. In DNA, the CDR3 is TGTGCCAGCAGGAGACTAGCGGGGGTCACCGGGGAGCTGTTTTTT. Amino acids: CASRRLAGVTGELFF.

The chain links TRBV28 to TRBJ2-1; 9 bases agree with TRBD2. With 6 bases clipped from V and 2 bases from J, the junction kept 8 bases outside the gene matches. CDR3 size: 16 residues. Germline CDR1 reads MDHEN; CDR2 reads SYDVKM. The CDR3 loop is CASRQPGLATYNEQFF. The DNA for the CDR3 is TGTGCCAGCAGACAGCCGGGACTAGCCACCTACAATGAGCAGTTCTTC.

This chain joins TRBV2 and TRBJ2-3, with 8 bases aligning to TRBD2. Losses at the gene ends were 6 bases for V and 0 bases for J; bases not matched to a gene: 8. Germline V gene data show CDR1 as SNHLY and CDR2 as FYNNEI. The CDR3 length is 16 residues. Here the CDR3 DNA reads TGTGCCAGCAGGGGAGTACTAGCGGCTAGCACAGATACGCAGTATTTT. Translated: CASRGVLAASTDTQYF.

The chain carries TRBV7-9 and TRBJ1-2; D is ambiguous. This CDR3 has 16 amino acids. V was shortened by 3 bases and J by 4 bases, with 18 bases between the two germline ends. CDR1 SEHNR and CDR2 FQNEAQ come from the germline V gene (reference sequence). For the CDR3, the DNA is TGTGCCAGCAGCTTTCTCGGAGACTCCTCTTCCTATGGCTACACCTTC. This gives the protein CASSFLGDSSSYGYTF. Full variable domain (missing parts from reference TRBV7-9 and TRBJ1-2): DTGVSQNPRHKITKRGQNVTFRCDPISEHNRLYWYRQTLGQGPEFLTYFQNEAQLEKSRLLSDRFSAERPKGSFSTLEIQRTEQGDSAMYLCASSFLGDSSSYGYTFGSGTRLTVV.

The chain joins TRBV27 to TRBJ2-5; TRBD1 aligns across 7 bases. Germline CDR1 and CDR2: MNHEY and SMNVEV (reference sequence). Germline trimming cut 8 bases from V and 4 bases from J; bases unmatched to any gene: 10. The length of the CDR3 is 14 residues. This CDR3 reads CASWRRGRIETQYF. CDR3 coding DNA: TGTGCCAGCTGGCGTAGGGGGCGCATAGAGACCCAGTACTTC.

The chain has TRBV9 and TRBJ2-1; the D gene could be TRBD1 or TRBD2 (5 bases each). This CDR3 contains 14 residues. The V and J ends lost 2 bases and 6 bases respectively, with 12 bases between them. The germline V gene encodes CDR1 SGDLS and CDR2 YYNGEE. CDR3 amino acids: CASSVQGGGNEQFF. In DNA form, the CDR3 reads TGTGCCAGCAGCGTGCAGGGTGGGGGCAATGAGCAGTTCTTC.

The rearrangement links TRBV27 to TRBJ1-4, with D perhaps matching TRBD1 (5 bases). CDR3 length: 16 amino acids. From germline, CDR1 is MNHEY and CDR2 SMNVEV (reference sequence). Trimming shortened V by 9 bases and J by 0 bases, and 17 bases separated the two germline ends. The CDR3 spells CASSRGVGATNEKLFF. DNA for the CDR3: TGTGCCAGTTCGCGCGGGGTGGGGGCAACTAATGAAAAACTGTTTTTT.

This clone came up once. This sequence joins TRBV7-2 and TRBJ2-2; D remains ambiguous. The CDR3 runs 11 residues. V was pared by 3 bases and J by 7 bases, with 3 bases between. Germline-derived CDR1 and CDR2 are SGHTA and FQGNSA. CDR3 in amino acids: CASSFGGELFF. CDR3 in DNA: TGTGCCAGCAGCTTCGGCGGGGAGCTGTTTTTT.

The chain joins TRBV19 to TRBJ1-5; weak D call: TRBD1 (6 bases). In germline, CDR1 is LNHDA, CDR2 SQIVND (reference sequence). V was shortened by 3 bases and J by 6 bases, with 15 bases between the two germline ends. This CDR3 is built from 15 residues. In nucleotides, the CDR3 is TGTGCCAGTAGTATTCGACCGGGGGGGCGTCAGCCCCAGCATTTT. It yields the protein CASSIRPGGRQPQHF.

This rearrangement joins TRBV9 to TRBJ1-3, with D perhaps matching TRBD1 (5 bases). The germline gives CDR1 SGDLS, CDR2 YYNGEE. The CDR3 loop spans 15 amino acids. V shed 5 bases and J shed 0 bases, with 12 bases lying between them. The CDR3 sequence is CASSSGTRSGNTIYF. CDR3 nucleotide sequence: TGTGCCAGCAGTTCCGGGACCCGCTCTGGAAACACCATATATTTT.

The chain recombines TRBV5-1 with TRBJ1-5; unclear D gene. The CDR3 consists of 13 residues. CDR1 and CDR2 (germline): SGHRS, YFSETQ. The V end lost 0 bases, the J end lost 5 bases, and 6 bases lay between the germline ends. The CDR3 DNA follows: TGCGCCAGCAGCTTGGATAGGGATCAGCCCCAGCATTTT. Its translation: CASSLDRDQPQHF.